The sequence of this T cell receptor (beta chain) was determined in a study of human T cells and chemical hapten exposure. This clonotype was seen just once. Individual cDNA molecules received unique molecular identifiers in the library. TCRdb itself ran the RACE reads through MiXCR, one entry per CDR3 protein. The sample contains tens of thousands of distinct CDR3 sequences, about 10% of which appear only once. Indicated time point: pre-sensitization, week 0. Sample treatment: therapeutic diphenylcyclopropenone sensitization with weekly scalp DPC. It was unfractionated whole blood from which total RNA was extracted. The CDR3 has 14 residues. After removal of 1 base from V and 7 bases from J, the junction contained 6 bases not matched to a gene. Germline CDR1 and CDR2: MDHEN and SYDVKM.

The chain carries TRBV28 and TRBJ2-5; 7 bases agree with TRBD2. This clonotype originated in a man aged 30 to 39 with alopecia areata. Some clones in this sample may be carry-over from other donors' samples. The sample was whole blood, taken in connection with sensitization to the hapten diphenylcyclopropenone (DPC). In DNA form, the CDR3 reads TGTGCCAGCAGTTTATTTTCCGGGGGGATGACCCAGTACTTC. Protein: CASSLFSGGMTQYF.